The sequence of this T cell receptor beta chain was determined in a study of shared clonotypes between healthy human individuals. In the sorted-subset replicate PCRs, around 200 ng DNA, around 30,000 T cell genomes, was used. Libraries were prepared by immunoSEQ multiplex PCR; TCRdb keeps only in-frame clonotypes and omits some of them. The sample lists about 2 million clones, approximately 95% occurring once. Naive CD8 cells lacked CD45RO, underwent positive selection for CCR7 and left out terminally differentiated effector memory CD45RA+ cells. The CDR3 consists of 13 residues. The V gene's germline CDR1 is SGHDT and CDR2 YYEEEE. V lost 4 bases and J lost 4, with 12 bases in between.

This rearrangement joins TRBV5-6 to TRBJ2-7, with TRBD2 as a possible D gene (6 bases). This TCR was recovered from a man in his late teens or twenties in good health. Sequencing was carried out using naive CD8+ T cells sorted from blood. The CDR3 nucleotides read TGTGCCAGCAGCCTACCTGCGGGATACGAGCAGTACTTC. Protein product: CASSLPAGYEQYF. The complete variable domain, with remaining parts taken from reference TRBV5-6 and TRBJ2-7, reads DAGVTQSPTHLIKTRGQQVTLRCSPKSGHDTVSWYQQALGQGPQFIFQYYEEEERQRGNFPDRFSGHQFPNYSSELNVNALLLGDSALYLCASSLPAGYEQYFGPGTRLTVT.